The source of this T cell receptor (beta chain) is a study of T cell repertoires in cytomegalovirus infection. The wider study: Alongside well-studied HLA-B-restricted CMV epitopes, recently identified HLA-C-restricted CMV epitopes were also used. Through public TCR beta signatures, both CMV infection and matching HLA type were indicated.

TCRdb recomputed calls from the reads with MiXCR, one row per CDR3 protein. Of 650,000 to 900,000 distinct CDR3 sequences in the sample, approximately 29% were seen once. Whole-study findings and limits: Summed frequency of shared TCR beta families picked out CMV carriers who also had the relevant HLA. The ex vivo response was dominated by HLA-C-restricted CMV-specific TCR beta clonotypes.

As to this clonotype: The antigen is not known.

CDR3 length equals 14 residues. V lost 3 bases to trimming and J lost 13 bases, with 21 bases between them. This specimen was cultured CD8+ T cells from PBMCs, taken from culture after CMV antigen stimulation. The chain employs TRBV12-3 or TRBV12-4 and TRBJ1-2; possible D gene TRBD1, 6 bases. The origin of this receptor is a human donor in good health (CMV status not recorded). Some clones in this sample may be carry-over from other donors' samples. CDR3 DNA: TGTGCCAGCAGTTTGGGGGGGGGCGCGACAGATACCACCTTC. This encodes CASSLGGGATDTTF.